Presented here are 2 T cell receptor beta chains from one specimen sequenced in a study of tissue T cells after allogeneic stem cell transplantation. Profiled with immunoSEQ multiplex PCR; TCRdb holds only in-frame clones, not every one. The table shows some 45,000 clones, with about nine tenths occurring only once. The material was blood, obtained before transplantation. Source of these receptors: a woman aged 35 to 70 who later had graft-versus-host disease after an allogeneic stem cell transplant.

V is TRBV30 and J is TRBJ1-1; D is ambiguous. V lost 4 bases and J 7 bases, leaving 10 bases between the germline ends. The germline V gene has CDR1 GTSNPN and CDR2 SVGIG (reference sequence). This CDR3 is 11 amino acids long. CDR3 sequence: CAWMKDLEAFF. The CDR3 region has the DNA TGTGCCTGGATGAAGGACCTTGAAGCTTTCTTT.

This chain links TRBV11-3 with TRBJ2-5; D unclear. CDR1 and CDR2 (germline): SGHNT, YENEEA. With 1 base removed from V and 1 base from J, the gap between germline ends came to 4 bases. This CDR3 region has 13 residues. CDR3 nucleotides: TGTGCCAGCAGCTTAGGGGCCCAAGAGACCCAGTACTTC. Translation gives CASSLGAQETQYF.